A selection of T cell receptor beta chains follows, all from one sample in a study of cytomegalovirus exposure and HLA in healthy donors. Clones were sequenced by immunoSEQ multiplex PCR, and TCRdb holds only the in-frame ones, with some missing. The repertoire has 180,000 or so clones, 75% to 80% of them found once; the top ten carry over 11%. The sample taken for sequencing was PBMCs. The receptor set was obtained from a man aged 50 or older in good health and CMV-seropositive. Both conserved end residues are part of each CDR3. D genes are given only for firm matches. The size field is filled for only some rows; it gives once, few, many or a size class.

d_gene,j_gene,v_gene,abundance,CDR3nt,CDR3aa
TRBD1,TRBJ1-1,TRBV28,-,TGTGCCAGCAGAGTAACAGGGGGCACTGAAGCTTTCTTT,CASRVTGGTEAFF
TRBD2,TRBJ2-3,TRBV28,-,TGTGCCAGCAGTCTAATATATAGCGGGGGGGGAACAGATACGCAGTATTTT,CASSLIYSGGGTDTQYF
-,TRBJ1-2,TRBV2,-,TGTGCCAGCAGTCCTAATGACCTGGAGGGCTACACCTTC,CASSPNDLEGYTF
TRBD1,TRBJ2-3,TRBV5-6,-,TGTGCCAGCAGCTACGGGACAGGGGCAGATACGCAGTATTTT,CASSYGTGADTQYF
-,TRBJ1-5,TRBV9,-,TGTGCCAGCAGCGTAGCTAGGGGCAGTCAGCCCCAGCATTTT,CASSVARGSQPQHF
-,TRBJ2-2,TRBV5-4,-,TGTGCCAGCAGCTTGGTAGTCGGGGCGAACACCGGGGAGCTGTTTTTT,CASSLVVGANTGELFF
-,TRBJ2-3,TRBV7-2,-,TGTGCCAGCAGCTTAGCTCTATTCTTCGGGGAAACAGATACGCAGTATTTT,CASSLALFFGETDTQYF
TRBD1,TRBJ2-5,TRBV11-1,-,TGTGCCAGCAGCTTAGTTACAGGGGTTGTAGAGACCCAGTACTTC,CASSLVTGVVETQYF
-,TRBJ2-2,TRBV6-4,-,TGTGCCAGCAGGGACAGCCCGAACACCGGGGAGCTGTTTTTT,CASRDSPNTGELFF
TRBD2,TRBJ2-1,TRBV7-8,-,TGTGCCAGCAGCCCGCGACTAGCGGGGGGCAATGAGCAGTTCTTC,CASSPRLAGGNEQFF
TRBD1,TRBJ2-7,TRBV5-8,-,TGTGCCAGCAGCTCAGGGACAGTCCCCTACGAGCAGTACTTC,CASSSGTVPYEQYF
-,TRBJ2-3,TRBV7-3,-,TGTGCCAGCAGCTTAATGGCGGGGGCCGGCACAGATACGCAGTATTTT,CASSLMAGAGTDTQYF
TRBD2,TRBJ2-1,TRBV4-1,-,TGCGCCAGCAGCATGACTAGCGGGGGCTACTACAATGAGCAGTTCTTC,CASSMTSGGYYNEQFF
-,TRBJ1-5,TRBV28,-,TGTGCCAGCAGTAGACAGGATAGCAATCAGCCCCAGCATTTT,CASSRQDSNQPQHF
TRBD1,TRBJ1-1,TRBV6-6,-,TGTGCCAGCAGTTACAGCGACAGGGTCACTGAAGCTTTCTTT,CASSYSDRVTEAFF
TRBD1,TRBJ2-5,TRBV19,-,TGTGCCAGTAGTTCCTCCGGGACAGGGCCCCAAGAGACCCAGTACTTC,CASSSSGTGPQETQYF
-,TRBJ2-2,TRBV5-1,few,TGCGCCAGCAGCTCGCGGGACCATGGAAGCGGGGAGCTGTTTTTT,CASSSRDHGSGELFF
-,TRBJ1-2,TRBV5-1,once,TGCGCCAGCAGGGGAGGTAACTATGGCTACACCTTC,CASRGGNYGYTF
-,TRBJ1-6,TRBV4-1,-,TGCGCCAGCAGCCAGGAGGGCCAGCCGTCACCCCTCCACTTT,CASSQEGQPSPLHF
-,TRBJ1-2,TRBV5-1,-,TGCGCCAGCAGCTCTGACAGGAATGGCTACACCTTC,CASSSDRNGYTF
-,TRBJ1-5,TRBV28,-,TGTGCCAGCAGTTCTCTCGGGTCTGTCGGGGAACTCAATCAGCCCCAGCATTTT,CASSSLGSVGELNQPQHF
-,TRBJ1-3,TRBV15,-,TGTGCCACCAGCAGAGAATGGAGGCTACTTAGCTCTGGAAACACCATATATTTT,CATSREWRLLSSGNTIYF
-,TRBJ1-1,TRBV6-6,-,TGTGCCAGCAGTCCCCAGGGCGAGAACACTGAAGCTTTCTTT,CASSPQGENTEAFF
-,TRBJ2-1,TRBV20-1,-,TGCAGTGTTCAGGGGAATGAGCAGTTCTTC,CSVQGNEQFF
TRBD1,TRBJ2-3,TRBV11-2,-,TGTGCCAGCAGCTTGACAGGGGCAGATACGCAGTATTTT,CASSLTGADTQYF
TRBD1,TRBJ1-4,TRBV7-2,-,TGTGCCAGCAGCTTAATGGGGACAGCAACTAATGAAAAACTGTTTTTT,CASSLMGTATNEKLFF
-,TRBJ1-3,TRBV2,-,TGTGCCAGCAGTGAGCAGTTTTCTGGAAACACCATATATTTT,CASSEQFSGNTIYF
-,TRBJ2-3,TRBV9,-,TGTGCCAGCAGCGTCTATACCGGAGATACGCAGTATTTT,CASSVYTGDTQYF
-,TRBJ1-3,TRBV6-6,-,TGTGCCAGCAGCCCGGACGGGATCTCTGGAAACACCATATATTTT,CASSPDGISGNTIYF
-,TRBJ2-2,TRBV2,-,TGTGCCAGCAGTGAACTACGGGACACCGGGGAGCTGTTTTTT,CASSELRDTGELFF
-,TRBJ2-4,TRBV5-1,few,TGCGCCAGCAGCTTGAACCCCGGAGACGGCAAAAACATTCAGTACTTC,CASSLNPGDGKNIQYF
-,TRBJ1-1,TRBV11-3,few,TGTGCCAGCAGCTTAGCAGTGAACACTGAAGCTTTCTTT,CASSLAVNTEAFF
-,TRBJ2-3,TRBV27,-,TGTGCCAGTAGGGGGCGGGGAGATACGCAGTATTTT,CASRGRGDTQYF
-,TRBJ1-1,TRBV27,-,TGTGCCAGCAGTTTAACCCCCGGGACTGAAGCTTTCTTT,CASSLTPGTEAFF
TRBD2,TRBJ2-1,TRBV19,once,TGTGCCAGTAGTATGGTAGCGGGGGGGCCCAATGAGCAGTTCTTC,CASSMVAGGPNEQFF
TRBD1,TRBJ2-2,TRBV6-1,-,TGTGCCAGCAGGGGACAGGTTAACACCGGGGAGCTGTTTTTT,CASRGQVNTGELFF
-,TRBJ1-1,TRBV5-6,-,TGTGCCAGCAGCTTGGCCGGGGGAGATACTGAAGCTTTCTTT,CASSLAGGDTEAFF
TRBD1,TRBJ2-5,TRBV19,-,TGTGCCAGTACCGGGACAGGGGAGGAGACCCAGTACTTC,CASTGTGEETQYF
TRBD2,TRBJ2-3,TRBV5-4,-,TGTGCCAGCAGCCCCCTCCCACGGGGGGGCCGATCCCGCACAGATACGCAGTATTTT,CASSPLPRGGRSRTDTQYF
-,TRBJ1-2,TRBV11-2,-,TGTGCCAGCAGGCGTGGGGCGGACTATGGCTACACCTTC,CASRRGADYGYTF
-,TRBJ2-2,TRBV6-5,-,TGTGCCAGCAGTTACCCAGGGTCCGGGGAGCTGTTTTTT,CASSYPGSGELFF
TRBD1,TRBJ1-4,TRBV9,-,TGTGCCAGCAGCGAATTTCCGGGACAGGGCGATCTTGTTAATGAAAAACTGTTTTTT,CASSEFPGQGDLVNEKLFF
TRBD2,TRBJ2-1,TRBV6-1,-,TGTGCCAGCAGTGAAGCAGGTGGAGTAGCGGGGGGGCGGCAGTTCTTC,CASSEAGGVAGGRQFF
-,TRBJ1-5,TRBV12-5,-,TGTGCTAGTGGTTTGACAGCCGGGAGTCAGCCCCAGCATTTT,CASGLTAGSQPQHF
-,TRBJ1-2,TRBV5-4,-,TGTGCCAGCAGCTTGGCTAGGGGGTCTAACTATGGCTACACCTTC,CASSLARGSNYGYTF
TRBD1,TRBJ2-7,TRBV28,-,TGTGCCACCGCATCCCACGGGACAGGCTCCTACGAGCAGTACTTC,CATASHGTGSYEQYF
-,TRBJ2-5,TRBV19,-,TGTGCCAGTAGTCCCATAGGGGGGGTAGGGCGAGAGACCCAGTACTTC,CASSPIGGVGRETQYF
TRBD1,TRBJ2-3,TRBV5-3,-,TGTGCCAGAAGACGGGACAGATATAGCACAGATACGCAGTATTTT,CARRRDRYSTDTQYF
-,TRBJ1-6,TRBV18,-,TGTGCCAGCTCACCACGCGGGCTCGATAATTCACCCCTCCACTTT,CASSPRGLDNSPLHF
-,TRBJ2-1,TRBV9,few,TGTGCCAGCAGCCTAAGCGCGGGGCCCATCAATGAGCAGTTCTTC,CASSLSAGPINEQFF
TRBD1,TRBJ2-2,TRBV6-5,-,TGTGCCAGCAGTTACCGACAGGGTCCCGGGGAGCTGTTTTTT,CASSYRQGPGELFF
-,TRBJ2-5,TRBV13,-,TGTGCCAGCAGCCCCAACCAAGAGACCCAGTACTTC,CASSPNQETQYF
-,TRBJ1-1,TRBV21-1,-,TGTGCCAGCAGCAAAACAGGTCGGAACACTGAAGCTTTCTTT,CASSKTGRNTEAFF
TRBD2,TRBJ2-3,TRBV7-2,-,TGTGCCAGCAGCTCGGGACTAGCGGGGGGATCTTTT,CASSSGLAGGSF
-,TRBJ1-1,TRBV28,-,TGTGCCAGCAGTTTTGCGGGGGGCGCCGGCACTGAAGCTTTCTTT,CASSFAGGAGTEAFF
TRBD1,TRBJ1-4,TRBV6-6,-,TGTGCCAGCAGCCCTGGGACAGCCTCAACTAATGAAAAACTGTTTTTT,CASSPGTASTNEKLFF
-,TRBJ1-2,TRBV7-9,-,TGTGCCAGCAGCTTAGAGGGGCGGAGAATCCATGGCTACACCTTC,CASSLEGRRIHGYTF
TRBD1,TRBJ2-1,TRBV4-1,-,TGCGCCAGCAGCCAAGACGGGACAGGACCACCCAAGCAGTTCTTC,CASSQDGTGPPKQFF
TRBD1,TRBJ1-5,TRBV19,few,TGTGCCAGTAGTTCGCGGACAGGAATCAATCAGCCCCAGCATTTT,CASSSRTGINQPQHF